This T cell receptor (beta chain) was obtained from a study of beta chain features in type 1 diabetes. In the study overall: Age, gender, cell numbers and subset yield matched between patients and controls.

A few counts support this clone. Its cognate antigen is unknown. The study reverse transcribed the entire isolated RNA, so it sequenced expressed TCRB transcripts. Sequencing of naive, central memory and regulatory T cell samples gave an average of roughly 3.6 million reads. Assay used: immunoSEQ multiplex PCR; TCRdb lists only in-frame clones, some missing. Of about 740,000 clones in the sample, around an eighth were seen once. Study-level points and caveats: The similarity of naive, central memory and Treg TCRB repertoires appeared greater among patients than among healthy donors. Type 1 diabetes patients showed a moderate but significant shortening of TCRB CDR3s in all four CD4+ subsets.

The CDR3 is made up of 15 amino acids. The V gene's germline CDR1 is SEHNR and CDR2 FQNEAQ (reference sequence). Losses at the gene ends were 4 bases for V and 2 bases for J; bases not matched to a gene: 7. This chain uses TRBV7-9 with TRBJ1-2; 7 bases line up with TRBD1. This clonotype was obtained from a man between 18 and 35 years old with type 1 diabetes. The sequencing sample was made of naive CD4+ T cells from blood. The DNA for the CDR3 is TGTGCCAGCAGCTCTCAGGGGGGTCAAAACTATGGCTACACCTTC. This translates into CASSSQGGQNYGYTF.